The 11 T cell receptor beta chains below come from one sample, sequenced in a study of T-cell reconstitution after alpha-beta-depleted transplantation in children. Construction of the TCRbeta library involved unique molecular identifiers. TCRdb independently ran MiXCR on the PCR reads; one entry per CDR3 protein. The data show approximately 630,000 distinct CDR3 sequences, with over 10% seen just once and about 0.77% held by the top ten. The sequences come from PBMCs, collected before TCRalphabeta/CD19-depleted stem cell transplant. These receptors were collected from a girl aged 2 to 10 with congenital amegakaryocytic thrombocytopenia, due to receive a stem cell transplant.

The V call is TRBV11-2, the J call TRBJ2-5; 8 nucleotides agree with TRBD2. Germline trimming cut 4 bases from V and 4 bases from J; bases unmatched to any gene: 11. This CDR3 comprises 16 residues. Per germline, CDR1 SGHAT and CDR2 FQNNGV. The CDR3 DNA sequence: TGTGCCAGCAGCTCACGCGGGAGGTCGGGGTTAGAGACCCAGTACTTC. Translating gives CASSSRGRSGLETQYF.

This clonotype came up a few times. Written as DNA, the CDR3 is TGCAGTGCTCGCTCCTACGAATCGTCCGAGCAGTACTTC. Protein: CSARSYESSEQYF. The chain recombines TRBV20-1 with TRBJ2-7, with D hard to call. V was clipped by 5 bases and J by 6 bases, with 17 bases between them. The germline V gene encodes CDR1 DFQATT and CDR2 SNEGSKA (reference sequence). CDR3 length equals 13 residues.

This clonotype was counted a few times. V is TRBV7-6 and J is TRBJ2-7, with a tentative D call TRBD2 (5 bases). Germline V gives CDR1 SGHVS, CDR2 FNYEAQ. Between the trimmed V and J ends, which lost 3 bases and 1 base, there was a span of 13 bases. The CDR3 runs 15 residues. The CDR3 bases are TGTGCCAGCAGCTTCCAGGCTAGCCCATCCTACGAGCAGTACTTC. This translates into CASSFQASPSYEQYF.

This clonotype was counted many times. The chain combines TRBV4-1 with TRBJ2-1; D perhaps matches TRBD1 (6 bases). The V end was cut by 3 bases, the J end by 9 bases, with 12 bases between. The CDR3 spans 13 residues. Per the germline V gene, CDR1 is MGHRA and CDR2 is YSYEKL. As DNA, the CDR3 is TGCGCCAGCAGCCACAACAGGGATATTGAGCAGTTCTTC. Its protein is CASSHNRDIEQFF.

This clonotype occurred many times. V and J are TRBV29-1 and TRBJ2-1; the D gene is possibly TRBD2 (5 bases). CDR1 and CDR2 from the germline V gene are SQVTM and ANQGSEA. The CDR3 is 12 amino acids. Trimming removed 2 bases from V and 7 bases from J, with 9 bases in between. This chain's CDR3 is CSVEPSGNEQFF. DNA for the CDR3: TGCAGCGTTGAACCCTCGGGAAATGAGCAGTTCTTC.

This clonotype was found a few times. This sequence joins TRBV29-1 and TRBJ2-1; D gene unclear. The CDR3 spans 16 residues. V gave up 5 bases and J gave up 1 base, with 18 bases separating them. The germline gives CDR1 SQVTM, CDR2 ANQGSEA. The CDR3 bases are TGCAGCGTTAAGACCCACAAGGCCCCTTCCTACAATGAGCAGTTCTTC. This gives the protein CSVKTHKAPSYNEQFF.

The sample holds many counts of this clonotype. V gene TRBV10-3 combines with J gene TRBJ1-2; 7 bases fit TRBD1. With 8 bases clipped from V and 6 bases from J, the junction kept 9 bases outside the gene matches. The germline V gene encodes CDR1 ENHRY and CDR2 SYGVKD. CDR3 length equals 13 residues. The CDR3 is CAIAAGTGDGYTF. For the CDR3, the DNA is TGTGCCATCGCTGCTGGCACAGGGGATGGCTACACCTTC.

This clonotype has only a few counts. This rearrangement joins TRBV4-1 to TRBJ1-1, with a weak D call TRBD1 (6 bases). Trimming pared 6 bases from V and 6 bases from J, leaving 17 bases between. This CDR3 has 14 amino acids. Looked up from germline, CDR1 is MGHRA and CDR2 is YSYEKL. The CDR3: CASSPPLGAPEAFF. The CDR3 DNA follows: TGCGCCAGCAGTCCCCCGCTGGGGGCTCCTGAAGCTTTCTTT.

This clonotype was seen repeatedly, ten times or more. The chain carries TRBV5-1 and TRBJ1-4; D uncertain. Trimming cost V 1 base and J 0 bases, with 7 bases left between them. The CDR3 covers 15 residues. CDR1 and CDR2 (germline): SGHRS, YFSETQ. CDR3 amino acids: CASSLTPATNEKLFF. The CDR3 nucleotides read TGCGCCAGCAGCTTGACACCAGCAACTAATGAAAAACTGTTTTTT. The full variable domain, in which reference TRBV5-1 and TRBJ1-4 provide the parts outside the CDR3, is KAGVTQTPRYLIKTRGQQVTLSCSPISGHRSVSWYQQTPGQGLQFLFEYFSETQRNKGNFPGRFSGRQFSNSRSEMNVSTLELGDSALYLCASSLTPATNEKLFFGSGTQLSVL.

About this clonotype: This may come from a read error, since a much larger clone is one base off. The rearrangement uses TRBV7-9 and TRBJ2-7; D remains unclear. From germline, CDR1 is SEHNR and CDR2 FQNEAQ (reference sequence). Trimming removed 3 bases from V and 7 bases from J, with 13 bases in between. The CDR3 has 13 residues. The CDR3 here is CASSFPPSEEQYF. CDR3 coding DNA: TGTGCCAGCAGCTTTCCCCCGTCCGAAGAGCAGTACTTC.

This clonotype was seen ten or more times. J is TRBJ2-7 and V is TRBV7-2; a weak D match, TRBD2 (5 bases). The CDR3 consists of 17 residues. Trimming pared 1 base from V and 0 bases from J, leaving 16 bases between. Germline CDR1 and CDR2: SGHTA and FQGNSA. Here the CDR3 reads CASSLGPGWVSSYEQYF. CDR3 DNA: TGTGCCAGCAGCTTAGGTCCGGGGTGGGTTAGCTCCTACGAGCAGTACTTC.